Each of the 5 T cell receptor beta chains below was sequenced from the same sample in a study of cytomegalovirus exposure and HLA in healthy donors. This PCR relied on a set of 60 Vbeta primers and 13 Jbeta primers. Libraries were prepared by immunoSEQ multiplex PCR; TCRdb keeps only in-frame clonotypes and omits some of them. The sample features 34,000 or so clones, with 4.8% in its top ten. Specimen: PBMCs. The receptors stem from a female donor in good health and CMV-seronegative.

The CDR3, as DNA: TGTGCCAGCAGCCAAGATTGGCAGGGCGGAGCTTTCTTT. Translating it yields CASSQDWQGGAFF. The chain joins TRBV14 to TRBJ1-1, with D perhaps TRBD1 (5 bases). Germline CDR1 is SGHDN and CDR2 is FVKESK. Trimming took 0 bases from V and 10 from J, leaving 12 bases between them. The length of the CDR3 is 13 residues.

The chain combines TRBV9 with TRBJ1-6, with a weak D call TRBD1 (6 bases). With 3 bases removed from V and 6 bases from J, the gap between germline ends came to 10 bases. Germline V CDR1 and CDR2: SGDLS, YYNGEE. This CDR3 contains 14 residues. The CDR3 spells CASSERTVNSPLHF. Here the CDR3 DNA reads TGTGCCAGCAGCGAAAGGACAGTTAATTCACCCCTCCACTTT.

This sequence joins TRBV19 and TRBJ2-2; 10 positions agree with TRBD2. The ends lost 1 base at V and 1 base at J; junction bases unmatched: 0. In germline, CDR1 is LNHDA, CDR2 SQIVND (reference sequence). The CDR3 runs 16 residues. The CDR3 loop is CASSIVAGGNTGELFF. CDR3 DNA: TGTGCCAGTAGTATAGTAGCGGGGGGGAACACCGGGGAGCTGTTTTTT.

This rearrangement joins TRBV7-6 to TRBJ2-5, with a possible D match to TRBD1 (5 bases). Trimming took off 5 bases at V and 2 bases at J, with 15 bases between the two ends. The germline V gene has CDR1 SGHVS and CDR2 FNYEAQ. This CDR3 region has 15 residues. The CDR3 DNA reads TGTGCCAGCAGCCGGATGACAGAGTATCAAGAGACCCAGTACTTC. Translated, it gives CASSRMTEYQETQYF.

The chain is built from TRBV28 and TRBJ2-5, with a possible D match to TRBD1 (5 bases). V was shortened by 1 base and J by 2 bases, with 23 bases between the two germline ends. CDR3 length: 19 amino acids. CDR1 and CDR2 (germline): MDHEN, SYDVKM. CDR3 residues: CASSLSIGGAALFQETQYF. The CDR3 nucleotides read TGTGCCAGCAGTTTATCTATAGGTGGGGCAGCCTTGTTTCAAGAGACCCAGTACTTC. The full variable domain, its missing parts supplied by reference TRBV28 and TRBJ2-5, is DVKVTQSSRYLVKRTGEKVFLECVQDMDHENMFWYRQDPGLGLRLIYFSYDVKMKEKGDIPEGYSVSREKKERFSLILESASTNQTSMYLCASSLSIGGAALFQETQYFGPGTRLLVL.